This entry lists 30 T cell receptor beta chains sequenced from one sample in a study of molecular identifiers for immune sequencing clone quantification. TCRdb independently ran MiXCR on the PCR reads; one entry per CDR3 protein. The profile shows just under 650,000 distinct CDR3 sequences, roughly 21% of them singletons. The sample taken for sequencing was naive CD8+ T cells from blood, with Jurkat cell RNA spiked in. Documented subset: FACS-sorted CD8+CD4-CCR7+CD45RA+ naive T cells. These receptors all stem from a human donor in good health. Some libraries in this study had Jurkat cell RNA spiked in.

A word on this clonotype: At one of its ends the junction is not consistent with the germline gene, which may arise from a read error. This chain joins TRBV28 and TRBJ2-7, with D hard to call. Germline V gene lookup returns CDR1 MDHEN and CDR2 SYDVKM. CDR3 length: 11 residues. CDR3: CASSFGLERYF. CDR3 sequence (DNA): TGTGCCAGCAGTTTTGGGCTCGAGCGGTACTTC.

In its sample, this clonotype was seen many times. V is TRBV13 and J is TRBJ1-4, with D uncertain. V lost 6 bases to trimming and J lost 5 bases, with 16 bases between them. Germline-derived CDR1 and CDR2 are PRHDT and FYEKMQ (reference sequence). This CDR3 contains 15 residues. In DNA form, the CDR3 reads TGTGCCAGCAGTTTTCGACAAGTGAAGAATGAAAAACTGTTTTTT. This gives the protein CASSFRQVKNEKLFF.

The chain is built from TRBV7-9 and TRBJ2-7; D is ambiguous. The CDR3 is 15 residues long. Germline CDR1 and CDR2: SEHNR and FQNEAQ (reference sequence). With 1 base removed from V and 6 bases from J, the gap between germline ends came to 16 bases. DNA for the CDR3: TGTGCCAGCAGCTTAGGTTTCGCGCACCCGGGCGAGCAGTACTTC. Its protein is CASSLGFAHPGEQYF. Looking up the rest from reference TRBV7-9 and TRBJ2-7 gives the full variable domain: DTGVSQNPRHKITKRGQNVTFRCDPISEHNRLYWYRQTLGQGPEFLTYFQNEAQLEKSRLLSDRFSAERPKGSFSTLEIQRTEQGDSAMYLCASSLGFAHPGEQYFGPGTRLTVT.

The chain couples TRBV7-9 to TRBJ2-2, with D perhaps TRBD2 (6 bases). Between the trimmed V and J ends, which lost 5 bases and 1 base, there was a span of 17 bases. The CDR3 spans 17 residues. Germline values: CDR1 SEHNR, CDR2 FQNEAQ (reference sequence). The CDR3 DNA follows: TGTGCCAGCAGCCGGGACTGGGATATTAAGAACACCGGGGAGCTGTTTTTT. Translation gives CASSRDWDIKNTGELFF.

This clonotype came up a few times. V usage is TRBV19 and J usage is TRBJ2-7; no reliable D call. Per the germline V gene, CDR1 is LNHDA and CDR2 is SQIVND (reference sequence). This CDR3 spans 15 amino acids. The V and J ends lost 1 base and 0 bases respectively, with 10 bases between them. CDR3 protein: CASSIGGFSSYEQYF. For the CDR3, the DNA is TGTGCCAGTAGTATAGGGGGATTTAGCTCCTACGAGCAGTACTTC.

This clonotype was seen a few times. DNA of the CDR3: TGTGCCAGCAGCTTAGAAGCGGGAGGGCTGGGAGGTGACGAGCAGTACTTC. Its protein product is CASSLEAGGLGGDEQYF. The J gene is TRBJ2-7, the V gene TRBV7-6; TRBD2 aligns across 10 bases. The CDR3 has 17 residues. The germline V gene has CDR1 SGHVS and CDR2 FNYEAQ. The ends lost 1 base at V and 5 bases at J; junction bases unmatched: 11.

This clonotype came up many times. The chain joins TRBV6-4 to TRBJ2-2; D unresolved. Germline-derived CDR1 and CDR2 are MRHNA and SNTAGT. CDR3 size: 14 residues. V lost 3 bases and J lost 6, with 11 bases in between. The CDR3 here is CASSEATMSGELFF. The CDR3 DNA reads TGTGCCAGCAGTGAGGCGACGATGTCCGGGGAGCTGTTTTTT.

Concerning this clonotype: A single base separates this from a much larger clone, so it may be a read error. Because the CDR3 is missing its conserved closing phenylalanine or tryptophan, this is likely a read error. The chain links TRBV20-1 to TRBJ1-2; perhaps TRBD1 as D (5 bases). There are 13 residues in the CDR3. Germline V lookup: CDR1 DFQATT, CDR2 SNEGSKA (reference sequence). The germline V and J ends were trimmed by 3 bases and 0 bases, with 8 bases remaining between them. CDR3: CSARGESNYGYTS. The CDR3, as DNA: TGCAGTGCTAGGGGGGAGTCTAACTATGGCTACACCTCC.

The table lists this clonotype with many counts. This rearrangement joins TRBV12-5 to TRBJ1-1; 8 bases are shared with TRBD1. CDR1 and CDR2 from the germline V gene are LGHNT and FRNRAP. Unmatched junction bases numbered 1, after V lost 0 bases and J lost 1 base. The CDR3 covers 15 residues. In DNA form, the CDR3 reads TGTGCTAGTGGTTTGGTAGGGACAGGGAACACTGAAGCTTTCTTT. Its translation is CASGLVGTGNTEAFF.

To note about this clonotype: This may be a read error, as it is one base from a much larger clone. The rearrangement joins TRBV4-3 to TRBJ1-1; D not certain. The V gene lost 4 bases and the J gene lost 5 bases, with 14 bases spanning the gap. CDR1 and CDR2 from the germline V gene are LGHNA and YSLEER. The CDR3 runs to 14 residues. Here the CDR3 reads CASSLVFGDTEAFF. CDR3 DNA: TGCGCCAGCAGCCTAGTCTTCGGGGATACTGAAGCTTTCTTT.

This clonotype turned up a few times. The genes are TRBV9 and TRBJ2-3; TRBD2 aligns across 11 bases. Germline CDR1 SGDLS, CDR2 YYNGEE. Losses at the gene ends were 3 bases for V and 0 bases for J; bases not matched to a gene: 3. CDR3 length: 16 residues. In DNA form, the CDR3 reads TGTGCCAGCAGCGCGGGACTAGCGGCTAGCACAGATACGCAGTATTTT. Its translation: CASSAGLAASTDTQYF.

Comment on this clonotype: Since a much larger clone is just one base distant, this may be a read error. The rearrangement links TRBV29-1 to TRBJ2-6; maybe TRBD1 (5 bases). CDR1 and CDR2 from the germline V gene are SQVTM and ANQGSEA. V was clipped by 7 bases and J by 2 bases, with 12 bases between them. CDR3 length: 14 amino acids. For the CDR3, the DNA is TGCAGCGCCACGGCAGGGACTGGGGCCAACGTCCTGACTTTC. Amino acid sequence: CSATAGTGANVLTF.

Concerning this clonotype: A single base separates this from a much larger clone, so it may be a read error. The V and J genes are TRBV28 and TRBJ2-5; possible D gene TRBD2, 7 bases. The germline CDR1 and CDR2 sequences are MDHEN and SYDVKM. The CDR3 is 23 amino acids. Trimming pared 2 bases from V and 9 bases from J, leaving 43 bases between. The CDR3 nucleotides are TGTGCCAGCAGTTTACCCCTGCGGCCCTCAAAGGGGGGGCGCGGGTATAGGGGTAGGGCCCAGTACTTC. This encodes CASSLPLRPSKGGRGYRGRAQYF.

This clonotype was seen ten or more times. The CDR3 coding sequence is TGTGCCAGCAGTTTCCCCCCACAGGGTTTTCAGACAGATACGCAGTATTTT. This sequence encodes CASSFPPQGFQTDTQYF. V is TRBV28 and J is TRBJ2-3; weak D call: TRBD1 (6 bases). The V gene's germline CDR1 is MDHEN and CDR2 SYDVKM. This CDR3 contains 17 residues. The germline V and J ends were trimmed by 3 bases and 3 bases, with 19 bases remaining between them.

The chain couples TRBV5-1 to TRBJ2-1, with D tentatively TRBD1 or TRBD2 (5 bases each). V was pared by 3 bases and J by 6 bases, with 16 bases between. The CDR3 has 15 residues. The germline V gene has CDR1 SGHRS and CDR2 YFSETQ. CDR3 sequence: CASSYTGTLPNEQFF. CDR3 nucleotides: TGCGCCAGCAGCTACACCGGGACCTTACCCAATGAGCAGTTCTTC.

This clonotype was observed many times. This sequence joins TRBV7-9 and TRBJ2-7, with 12 nucleotides matching TRBD2. The V segment lost 4 bases and the J segment 1 base; nucleotides outside the gene matches: 5. The V gene's germline CDR1 is SEHNR and CDR2 FQNEAQ (reference sequence). CDR3 length: 16 residues. As DNA, the CDR3 is TGTGCCAGCAGCTCATCGACTAGCGGGAGTTCCTACGAGCAGTACTTC. This codes for CASSSSTSGSSYEQYF.

This clonotype was picked up many times. The chain couples TRBV19 to TRBJ2-1; D unclear. The germline V gene encodes CDR1 LNHDA and CDR2 SQIVND (reference sequence). This CDR3 is 11 amino acids long. Trimming shortened V by 9 bases and J by 9 bases, and 12 bases separated the two germline ends. Here the CDR3 reads CASTVGAEQFF. The CDR3 nucleotides read TGTGCCAGCACCGTCGGTGCTGAGCAGTTCTTC.

The chain carries TRBV5-1 and TRBJ2-7; D is ambiguous. Trimming stripped 0 bases from V and 0 bases from J, with 10 bases between. This CDR3 contains 15 residues. CDR1 and CDR2 (germline): SGHRS, YFSETQ. In DNA form, the CDR3 reads TGCGCCAGCAGCTTGGTATCAGTCCTCTCCTACGAGCAGTACTTC. This sequence encodes CASSLVSVLSYEQYF.

This clonotype was seen at least ten times. The chain recombines TRBV28 with TRBJ1-2, with no clear D. Germline lookup yields CDR1 MDHEN and CDR2 SYDVKM. This CDR3 comprises 14 residues. Trimming took off 8 bases at V and 6 bases at J, with 19 bases between the two ends. The DNA for the CDR3 is TGTGCCAGCGAAACCCCAAAGGGAATACATGGCTACACCTTC. It encodes CASETPKGIHGYTF.

This clonotype occurred many times. The J gene is TRBJ2-5, the V gene TRBV11-2; weak D call: TRBD2 (7 bases). CDR1 and CDR2 from the germline V gene are SGHAT and FQNNGV. Trimming cost V 8 bases and J 5 bases, with 18 bases left between them. This CDR3 is built from 14 residues. CDR3 residues: CASQLQGGGETQYF. The CDR3 region has the DNA TGTGCCAGCCAGCTTCAAGGGGGAGGGGAGACCCAGTACTTC.

The rearrangement joins TRBV10-1 to TRBJ2-7; tentatively, D is TRBD2 (6 bases). V lost 3 bases to trimming and J lost 9 bases, with 12 bases between them. Germline CDR1 is WNHNN and CDR2 is SYGVQD (reference sequence). This CDR3 contains 12 residues. CDR3: CASSEGGSGQYF. In nucleotides, the CDR3 is TGCGCCAGCAGTGAAGGAGGGTCCGGGCAGTACTTC.

This clonotype was picked up many times. The chain employs TRBV19 and TRBJ1-5; D is ambiguous. Germline CDR1 LNHDA, CDR2 SQIVND (reference sequence). The CDR3 has 14 residues. V was shortened by 2 bases and J by 7 bases, with 12 bases between the two germline ends. The CDR3 region has the DNA TGTGCCAGTAGTATACCACAGAACATCCAGCCCCAGCATTTT. This codes for CASSIPQNIQPQHF.

This clonotype was observed many times. This rearrangement joins TRBV4-2 to TRBJ2-4, with D perhaps TRBD1 or TRBD2 (5 bases each). V shed 3 bases and J shed 0 bases, with 9 bases lying between them. The CDR3 contains 15 residues. CDR1 LGHNA and CDR2 YNFKEQ come from the germline V gene. CDR3: CASSHEGRAKNIQYF. The CDR3 DNA is TGTGCCAGCAGCCATGAGGGACGAGCCAAAAACATTCAGTACTTC.

This clonotype was observed at least ten times. This chain connects TRBV4-3 to TRBJ1-2; the D gene is possibly TRBD1 (6 bases). CDR3 length: 15 amino acids. Looked up from germline, CDR1 is LGHNA and CDR2 is YSLEER. Trimming left V 0 bases short and J 2 bases short, with 10 bases between. CDR3 DNA: TGCGCCAGCAGCCAAGATCCAGGGGCGAACTATGGCTACACCTTC. This sequence encodes CASSQDPGANYGYTF.

With regard to this clonotype: Possible read error: a much larger clone is one base away. The chain uses TRBV27 and TRBJ2-6; D may be TRBD1 (5 bases). The CDR3 sequence is 16 residues long. Germline V CDR1 and CDR2: MNHEY, SMNVEV (reference sequence). The CDR3 nucleotides are TGTGCCAGCAGTCCTCAACAGGTCTCTGGGGCCAACGTCCTGGCTTTC. Translated: CASSPQQVSGANVLAF.

The chain recombines TRBV24-1 with TRBJ1-5, with D unresolved. The J call may be faulty, since TRBJ2-3 better matches the DNA end. Germline V CDR1 and CDR2: KGHDR, SFDVKD. There are 14 residues in the CDR3. CDR3 DNA: TGTGCCACCAGTGATTATAATGGCAATCAGCCCCAGTATTTT. Translating it yields CATSDYNGNQPQYF.

This clonotype showed up many times. V usage is TRBV19 and J usage is TRBJ1-6, with D hard to call. Germline assignment: CDR1 LNHDA and CDR2 SQIVND (reference sequence). This CDR3 spans 16 amino acids. The CDR3: CATDRERVSYNSPLHF. The CDR3 DNA is TGTGCAACGGACCGGGAGAGGGTCTCCTATAATTCACCCCTCCACTTT.

In this sample, this clonotype turned up many times. V is TRBV19 and J is TRBJ1-5; no clear D. This CDR3 is built from 15 residues. Trimming left V 6 bases short and J 2 bases short, with 14 bases between. From germline, CDR1 is LNHDA and CDR2 SQIVND (reference sequence). CDR3 residues: CASSRYSGGNQPQHF. For the CDR3, the DNA is TGTGCCAGTAGCCGGTACTCTGGGGGCAATCAGCCCCAGCATTTT.

This clonotype was counted a few times. The chain has TRBV7-9 and TRBJ2-7; D remains ambiguous. The CDR3 totals 13 residues. The germline CDR1 and CDR2 sequences are SEHNR and FQNEAQ (reference sequence). V lost 4 bases, J lost 4 bases, and 11 bases lay in between. CDR3 protein: CASSYYEEYEQYF. Here the CDR3 DNA reads TGTGCCAGCAGCTACTACGAGGAATACGAGCAGTACTTC.

As regards this clonotype: Here the CDR3 omits its conserved ending phenylalanine or tryptophan, so a read error is the likely source. CDR3 nucleotide sequence: TGTGCCGGCAGCCACGGGACTAGCGGAGATACGCAGTATTCT. Amino acid sequence: CAGSHGTSGDTQYS. The V call is TRBV3-1, the J call TRBJ2-3; 11 bases are shared with TRBD2. The CDR3 spans 14 residues. From germline, CDR1 is LGHDT and CDR2 YNNKEL (reference sequence).